This T cell receptor beta chain was captured by sequencing in a study of shared clonotypes between healthy human individuals. Assay runs were performed at deep level. Sequencing was performed with immunoSEQ multiplex PCR; in TCRdb, only in-frame clones are kept and a portion is missing. Among hundreds of thousands of clones listed, roughly 73% were seen once. CDR3 length: 15 residues. Per the germline V gene, CDR1 is LGHNA and CDR2 is YNFKEQ. V lost 0 bases and J 6 bases, leaving 12 bases between the germline ends. This clonotype was sampled from a woman aged 30 to 39 in good health. The V gene is TRBV4-2, the J gene TRBJ2-4, with D unresolved. The sample taken for sequencing was memory CD4+ T cells sorted from blood. Subset described: CD45RA-negative fraction. CDR3 coding DNA: TGTGCCAGCAGCCAAGATCGCCTAGTTTTAAACATTCAGTACTTC. Protein sequence: CASSQDRLVLNIQYF.